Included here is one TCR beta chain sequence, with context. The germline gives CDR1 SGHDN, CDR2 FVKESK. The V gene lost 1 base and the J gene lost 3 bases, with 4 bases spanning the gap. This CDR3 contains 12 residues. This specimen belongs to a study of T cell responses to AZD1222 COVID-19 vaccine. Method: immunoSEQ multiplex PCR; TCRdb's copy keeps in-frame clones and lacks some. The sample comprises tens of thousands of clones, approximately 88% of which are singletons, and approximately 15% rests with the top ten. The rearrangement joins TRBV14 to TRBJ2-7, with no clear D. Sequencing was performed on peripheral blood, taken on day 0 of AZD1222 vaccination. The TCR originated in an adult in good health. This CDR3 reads CASSQAGYEQYF. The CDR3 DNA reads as TGTGCCAGCAGCCAAGCAGGCTACGAGCAGTACTTC.